The 25 T cell receptor beta chains in this list originate from one sample, sequenced in a study of vaccination effects on CD4 cells after COVID-19. Their antigens remain unidentified. Method: immunoSEQ multiplex PCR; TCRdb's copy keeps in-frame clones and lacks some. The data show roughly 71,000 clones, over 70% seen once. The ViraFEST assay expanded antigen-specific CD4+ T cells with viral peptide pools before sequencing. The culture ran for roughly ten days before CD4+ T cells were isolated. The cohort was immunized with two doses of either the BNT162b2 or mRNA-1273 vaccine. The source material was CD4+ T cells from PBMCs cultured with HCoV-229E spike peptides, sampled after COVID-19 vaccination. Every receptor here comes from a human donor who received a COVID-19 vaccine.

The rearrangement links TRBV9 to TRBJ1-1; 7 bases agree with TRBD1. The V and J ends lost 0 bases and 0 bases, in that order; junction bases with no gene match: 5. In germline, CDR1 is SGDLS, CDR2 YYNGEE. This CDR3 region has 16 residues. The CDR3: CASSVAGGILNTEAFF. The CDR3 DNA reads TGTGCCAGCAGCGTAGCAGGGGGGATCCTGAACACTGAAGCTTTCTTT.

The chain is built from TRBV24-1 and TRBJ2-1; 11 bases agree with TRBD2. Germline V lookup: CDR1 KGHDR, CDR2 SFDVKD. CDR3 size: 16 residues. V lost 4 bases, J lost 9 bases, and 10 bases stayed unmatched. In nucleotides, the CDR3 is TGTGCCACCAGTGAACCATCTAGCGGGGGGCACGGTGAGCAGTTCTTC. Protein: CATSEPSSGGHGEQFF.

V and J are TRBV4-1 and TRBJ1-2; possible D gene TRBD1, 5 bases. Between the trimmed V and J ends, which lost 0 bases and 2 bases, there was a span of 10 bases. The germline CDR1 and CDR2 sequences are MGHRA and YSYEKL. The CDR3 extends over 15 amino acids. The CDR3 reads CASSQEWGTNYGYTF. The DNA of the CDR3 is TGCGCCAGCAGCCAAGAATGGGGGACCAACTATGGCTACACCTTC.

This sequence joins TRBV5-1 and TRBJ1-1; 7 bases are a match to TRBD1. The germline V gene has CDR1 SGHRS and CDR2 YFSETQ. J lost 4 bases, V lost 3 bases, and 9 bases had no gene match. This CDR3 has 15 amino acids. The CDR3 region is CASSWETGSGTEAFF. CDR3 coding DNA: TGCGCCAGCAGCTGGGAGACAGGGAGCGGCACTGAAGCTTTCTTT.

The chain couples TRBV5-1 to TRBJ2-5, with 8 positions matching TRBD2. There are 17 residues in the CDR3. V trimming: 0 bases; J trimming: 5 bases; junction bases outside the gene matches: 12. Germline CDR1 reads SGHRS; CDR2 reads YFSETQ. The CDR3 sequence: CASSLAGRGVRWETQYF. CDR3 sequence (DNA): TGCGCCAGCAGCTTGGCCGGGCGGGGGGTTCGCTGGGAGACCCAGTACTTC.

This clone has just one count. J is TRBJ2-2 and V is TRBV6-2 or TRBV6-3; D unclear. The V gene's germline CDR1 is MNHEY and CDR2 SVGEGT. V was trimmed by 0 bases and J by 0 bases, leaving 8 bases between them. The CDR3 runs to 16 residues. The CDR3 region is CASSYSSIPNTGELFF. The CDR3 coding sequence is TGTGCCAGCAGTTACTCGAGTATCCCGAACACCGGGGAGCTGTTTTTT.

J is TRBJ2-5 and V is TRBV24-1; 8 positions match TRBD1. Germline CDR1 is KGHDR and CDR2 is SFDVKD. This CDR3 comprises 16 residues. V was pared by 1 base and J by 5 bases, with 8 bases of the junction left unmatched. The CDR3 DNA is TGTGCCACCAGTGATTTTGAGGGACAGGATAGGGAGACCCAGTACTTC. Encoded protein: CATSDFEGQDRETQYF.

This chain connects TRBV12-5 to TRBJ1-1, with a weak D call TRBD1 (5 bases). V was clipped by 4 bases and J by 11 bases, with 17 bases between them. The CDR3 covers 13 residues. From germline, CDR1 is LGHNT and CDR2 FRNRAP. The CDR3: CASGSSAGLYAFF. As DNA, the CDR3 is TGTGCTAGTGGTTCAAGCGCAGGGTTGTATGCTTTCTTT. The whole variable domain, filled in from reference TRBV12-5 and TRBJ1-1, reads DARVTQTPRHKVTEMGQEVTMRCQPILGHNTVFWYRQTMMQGLELLAYFRNRAPLDDSGMPKDRFSAEMPDATLATLKIQPSEPRDSAVYFCASGSSAGLYAFFGQGTRLTVV.

The V call is TRBV2, the J call TRBJ2-7; weak D call: TRBD1 (6 bases). Per the germline V gene, CDR1 is SNHLY and CDR2 is FYNNEI. The CDR3 runs 13 residues. Between the trimmed V and J ends, which lost 8 bases and 2 bases, there was a span of 13 bases. The CDR3 region is CASQRGGPYEQYV. The CDR3, as DNA: TGTGCCAGCCAGCGTGGGGGCCCCTACGAGCAGTACGTC.

This clone has more than one count but fewer than ten. The chain recombines TRBV14 with TRBJ2-1; a possible D gene is TRBD1 (6 bases). Germline V lookup: CDR1 SGHDN, CDR2 FVKESK. Deletions cut 2 bases from V and 9 bases from J, with 11 bases between. This CDR3 is built from 13 residues. The CDR3 region has the DNA TGTGCCAGCAGCCAAAGAGGGGGTTTTGAGCAGTTCTTC. This encodes CASSQRGGFEQFF. Filled out from reference TRBV14 and TRBJ2-1, the complete variable domain reads EAGVTQFPSHSVIEKGQTVTLRCDPISGHDNLYWYRRVMGKEIKFLLHFVKESKQDESGMPNNRFLAERTGGTYSTLKVQPAELEDSGVYFCASSQRGGFEQFFGPGTRLTVL.

The chain links TRBV12-5 to TRBJ1-1; maybe TRBD1 (5 bases). The CDR3 consists of 14 residues. CDR1 and CDR2 (germline): LGHNT, FRNRAP. The V gene lost 2 bases and the J gene lost 7 bases, with 14 bases spanning the gap. CDR3 residues: CASGLPPGQGEAFF. The DNA for the CDR3 is TGTGCTAGTGGTTTGCCCCCCGGACAAGGTGAAGCTTTCTTT.

This clone was counted once. The chain combines TRBV10-1 with TRBJ2-3; D may match TRBD1 or TRBD2 (5 bases each). The length of the CDR3 is 12 residues. Trimming took off 2 bases at V and 8 bases at J, with 8 bases between the two ends. The germline CDR1 and CDR2 sequences are WNHNN and SYGVQD (reference sequence). CDR3: CASSEGGGTQYF. The CDR3 nucleotides read TGCGCCAGCAGTGAGGGGGGTGGTACGCAGTATTTT.

This chain connects TRBV5-1 to TRBJ1-2, with a tentative D call TRBD1 (5 bases). Between the trimmed V and J ends, which lost 0 bases and 5 bases, there was a span of 11 bases. Germline CDR1 SGHRS, CDR2 YFSETQ. This CDR3 contains 14 residues. CDR3 sequence reads: CASSLAGREYGYTF. The CDR3 nucleotides read TGCGCCAGCAGCTTGGCCGGCAGGGAATATGGCTACACCTTC. Combining the CDR3 with reference TRBV5-1 and TRBJ1-2 gives the whole variable domain KAGVTQTPRYLIKTRGQQVTLSCSPISGHRSVSWYQQTPGQGLQFLFEYFSETQRNKGNFPGRFSGRQFSNSRSEMNVSTLELGDSALYLCASSLAGREYGYTFGSGTRLTVV.

The V and J genes are TRBV30 and TRBJ2-5; D is uncertain. V lost 0 bases and J 1 base, leaving 12 bases between the germline ends. CDR1 and CDR2 from the germline V gene are GTSNPN and SVGIG (reference sequence). The CDR3 loop spans 15 amino acids. CDR3: CAWSVLRPPQETQYF. In nucleotides, the CDR3 is TGTGCCTGGAGTGTACTCCGGCCTCCCCAAGAGACCCAGTACTTC.

This chain joins TRBV6-5 and TRBJ2-7; tentative D call: TRBD1 (5 bases). The CDR3 is 14 amino acids. Trimming pared 5 bases from V and 5 bases from J, leaving 16 bases between. CDR1 and CDR2 from the germline V gene are MNHEY and SVGAGI. CDR3 DNA sequence: TGTGCCAGCAGTCCCCCAGGGCGAAGGGACGAGCAGTACGTC. This sequence encodes CASSPPGRRDEQYV.

The chain employs TRBV9 and TRBJ2-1; D is uncertain. The CDR3 runs 12 residues. Germline V CDR1 and CDR2: SGDLS, YYNGEE. Between the trimmed V and J ends, which lost 4 bases and 3 bases, there was a span of 5 bases. The CDR3 nucleotides are TGTGCCAGCAGCCAGTACTACAATGAGCAGTTCTTC. It encodes CASSQYYNEQFF.

This clone was detected once. The chain joins TRBV5-1 to TRBJ1-2; 12 bases match TRBD1. This CDR3 is built from 14 residues. V trimming: 2 bases; J trimming: 8 bases; junction bases outside the gene matches: 4. Germline V gene lookup returns CDR1 SGHRS and CDR2 YFSETQ. This CDR3 reads CASSFSGTGGGYTF. The CDR3 bases are TGCGCCAGCAGCTTCTCCGGGACAGGGGGCGGCTACACCTTC. The variable domain in full, completed from reference TRBV5-1 and TRBJ1-2, reads KAGVTQTPRYLIKTRGQQVTLSCSPISGHRSVSWYQQTPGQGLQFLFEYFSETQRNKGNFPGRFSGRQFSNSRSEMNVSTLELGDSALYLCASSFSGTGGGYTFGSGTRLTVV.

The rearrangement links TRBV2 to TRBJ2-5; no reliable D call. The ends were cut back, 4 bases at V and 5 bases at J, with 11 bases in the middle. CDR1 SNHLY and CDR2 FYNNEI come from the germline V gene. This CDR3 spans 13 amino acids. The CDR3 protein is CASSGSVRETQYF. The CDR3 DNA reads as TGTGCCAGCAGTGGGAGCGTCCGGGAGACCCAGTACTTC. Drawing the rest from reference TRBV2 and TRBJ2-5, the complete variable domain is EPEVTQTPSHQVTQMGQEVILRCVPISNHLYFYWYRQILGQKVEFLVSFYNNEISEKSEIFDDQFSVERPDGSNFTLKIRSTKLEDSAMYFCASSGSVRETQYFGPGTRLLVL.

The chain carries TRBV7-9 and TRBJ1-5; D is unresolved. The V gene's germline CDR1 is SEHNR and CDR2 FQNEAQ (reference sequence). CDR3 length: 15 amino acids. V was trimmed by 1 base and J by 3 bases, leaving 10 bases between them. CDR3 sequence reads: CASSLGAGVNQPQHF. CDR3 sequence (DNA): TGTGCCAGCAGCTTAGGTGCAGGAGTCAATCAGCCCCAGCATTTT.

This clone was detected a few times. CDR3 nucleotides: TGTGCCAGCAGCCCCCTTTTTAGGCAGGAAAAACTGTTTTTT. This sequence encodes CASSPLFRQEKLFF. The chain couples TRBV28 to TRBJ1-4; D gene ambiguous. V was shortened by 6 bases and J by 8 bases, with 16 bases between the two germline ends. This CDR3 contains 14 residues. CDR1 is MDHEN and CDR2 is SYDVKM in the germline V gene.

The genes are TRBV28 and TRBJ1-6; unclear D gene. Germline assignment: CDR1 MDHEN and CDR2 SYDVKM. The CDR3 loop spans 14 amino acids. V gave up 3 bases and J gave up 4 bases, with 7 bases separating them. Here the CDR3 reads CASSFPLYNSPLHF. CDR3 sequence (DNA): TGTGCCAGCAGTTTTCCCCTTTATAATTCACCCCTCCACTTT.

This chain joins TRBV24-1 and TRBJ1-2, with D possibly being TRBD1 (6 bases). Germline loops: CDR1 KGHDR, CDR2 SFDVKD. Trimming pared 7 bases from V and 8 bases from J, leaving 16 bases between. This CDR3 spans 13 amino acids. CDR3 sequence reads: CATSRGGGGGYTF. The CDR3 DNA is TGTGCCACCAGCCGAGGGGGGGGAGGAGGCTACACCTTC.

V usage is TRBV6-5 and J usage is TRBJ2-5; the match to TRBD2 covers 13 bases. The junction had 3 bases not matched to a gene; V was cut back by 6 bases and J by 2 bases. Germline V gene lookup returns CDR1 MNHEY and CDR2 SVGAGI. The CDR3 extends over 15 amino acids. The CDR3 protein is CASRRLAGGQETQYF. The CDR3 nucleotides are TGTGCCAGCAGAAGACTAGCGGGGGGTCAAGAGACCCAGTACTTC.

This chain's CDR3 is CASSLSQGAADTQYF. In DNA, the CDR3 is TGTGCCAGCAGCTTATCACAGGGGGCCGCAGATACGCAGTATTTT. V and J are TRBV7-3 and TRBJ2-3; 9 nucleotides line up with TRBD1. V dropped 2 bases and J dropped 4; count of bases not matched to a gene: 4. Looked up from germline, CDR1 is SGHTA and CDR2 is FQGTGA. CDR3 length: 15 amino acids. Full variable domain (outside the CDR3, taken from reference TRBV7-3 and TRBJ2-3): GAGVSQTPSNKVTEKGKYVELRCDPISGHTALYWYRQSLGQGPEFLIYFQGTGAADDSGLPNDRFFAVRPEGSVSTLKIQRTERGDSAVYLCASSLSQGAADTQYFGPGTRLTVL.

The table lists this clone with a few counts. V is TRBV19 and J is TRBJ2-3, with D unclear. Germline CDR1 reads LNHDA; CDR2 reads SQIVND (reference sequence). This CDR3 has 14 amino acids. V lost 2 bases and J lost 4, with 10 bases in between. The DNA of the CDR3 is TGTGCCAGTAGTATATTAGTAGGCTCAGATACGCAGTATTTT. The encoded protein is CASSILVGSDTQYF.